The present T cell receptor (beta chain) was sequenced within a study of cytomegalovirus exposure and HLA in healthy donors. The CDR3 covers 16 residues. With V trimmed by 2 bases and J by 5 bases, 8 bases remained unmatched. CDR1 SGHTA and CDR2 FQGNSA come from the germline V gene. Amplification used 60 Vbeta primers and 13 Jbeta primers. Only in-frame clones appear in the TCRdb table, and some are missing; sequencing was by immunoSEQ multiplex PCR. The sample carries roughly 130,000 clones, approximately 67% recorded once. About this clone: The antigen remains undetermined.

General study results and limits: In an earlier analysis, most TCR beta V segments were productive about 87% or about 30% of the time. Confirmation in vitro established that three CMV-associated chains were specific for CMV antigens.

Input material: PBMCs. The chain has TRBV7-2 and TRBJ2-1; 8 nucleotides line up with TRBD2. This receptor was identified in a woman aged 55 to 70 in good health and CMV-seronegative. The CDR3 loop reads CASSLSGAGGHNEQFF. For the CDR3, the DNA is TGTGCCAGCAGCTTAAGCGGGGCGGGGGGCCACAATGAGCAGTTCTTC.